Below, 13 T cell receptor beta chains from the same sample are listed, as sequenced in a study of shared clonotypes between healthy human individuals. The naive CD8 fraction comprised CD45RO-negative cells positively selected for CCR7 and excluded terminally differentiated effector memory CD45RA+ cells. Assay: immunoSEQ multiplex PCR; the TCRdb copy retains only in-frame clones and omits some. The sample includes about 590,000 clones, roughly 95% of them seen just once. The sequenced material came from naive CD8+ T cells sorted from blood. These receptor sequences come from a woman in her thirties in good health.

V usage is TRBV2 and J usage is TRBJ2-2, with D perhaps TRBD2 (6 bases). The CDR3 extends over 17 amino acids. V was pared by 3 bases and J by 8 bases, with 22 bases between. Per the germline V gene, CDR1 is SNHLY and CDR2 is FYNNEI. The CDR3 is CASSDLAASAYAGELFF. The CDR3 DNA is TGTGCCAGCAGTGATTTGGCGGCTAGCGCCTATGCAGGGGAGCTGTTTTTT.

This rearrangement joins TRBV10-2 to TRBJ2-7; D is unresolved. Germline CDR1 and CDR2: WSHSY and SAAADI. The CDR3 has 16 residues. The V gene lost 3 bases and the J gene lost 2 bases, with 17 bases spanning the gap. CDR3 protein: CASSDKQRSRPYEQYF. The CDR3 coding sequence is TGCGCCAGCAGTGATAAACAGCGTTCTCGGCCCTACGAGCAGTACTTC.

The rearrangement joins TRBV19 to TRBJ2-1, with TRBD2 matching over 7 bases. The CDR3 covers 15 residues. Trimming cost V 3 bases and J 7 bases; bases outside gene matches: 9. CDR1 is LNHDA and CDR2 is SQIVND in the germline V gene (reference sequence). CDR3 nucleotides: TGTGCCAGTAGTATGAGTTTTAATAGCGGGAATGAGCAGTTCTTC. Protein sequence: CASSMSFNSGNEQFF.

The chain recombines TRBV19 with TRBJ2-7; no definite D call. CDR1 LNHDA and CDR2 SQIVND come from the germline V gene (reference sequence). The ends were cut back, 2 bases at V and 2 bases at J, with 13 bases in the middle. This CDR3 comprises 15 residues. For the CDR3, the DNA is TGTGCCAGTAGTATAACCCCCGGATCTACCTACGAGCAGTACTTC. Translation gives CASSITPGSTYEQYF. The whole variable domain, filled in from reference TRBV19 and TRBJ2-7, reads DGGITQSPKYLFRKEGQNVTLSCEQNLNHDAMYWYRQDPGQGLRLIYYSQIVNDFQKGDIAEGYSVSREKKESFPLTVTSAQKNPTAFYLCASSITPGSTYEQYFGPGTRLTVT.

V gene TRBV10-2 combines with J gene TRBJ2-7, with TRBD2 identical over 7 bases. The CDR3 has 15 amino acids. J was trimmed by 0 bases and V by 0 bases; bases with no gene match: 2. In germline, CDR1 is WSHSY, CDR2 SAAADI. The CDR3 region has the DNA TGCGCCAGCAGTGAGTCACCGGGGGGCTCCTACGAGCAGTACTTC. Amino acid sequence: CASSESPGGSYEQYF.

This chain links TRBV5-4 with TRBJ2-3; the D is unclear. The CDR3 extends over 13 amino acids. Germline V gene lookup returns CDR1 SGHNT and CDR2 YYREEE (reference sequence). The V end was cut by 0 bases, the J end by 5 bases, with 7 bases between. This CDR3 reads CASSLVLEDTQYF. The CDR3 DNA follows: TGTGCCAGCAGCTTGGTATTAGAAGATACGCAGTATTTT. Based on the CDR3 plus reference TRBV5-4 and TRBJ2-3, the full variable domain is ETGVTQSPTHLIKTRGQQVTLRCSSQSGHNTVSWYQQALGQGPQFIFQYYREEENGRGNFPPRFSGLQFPNYSSELNVNALELDDSALYLCASSLVLEDTQYFGPGTRLTVL.

The chain is built from TRBV27 and TRBJ2-2, with 9 bases matching TRBD2. With 4 bases clipped from V and 7 bases from J, the junction kept 10 bases outside the gene matches. The CDR3 contains 16 residues. Germline lookup yields CDR1 MNHEY and CDR2 SMNVEV (reference sequence). In nucleotides, the CDR3 is TGTGCCAGCAGTTCCCTAGCGGGAATCTTCAGCGGGGAGCTGTTTTTT. It codes for CASSSLAGIFSGELFF.

The gene calls are TRBV19 and TRBJ2-4, with 8 bases lining up with TRBD2. The V gene's germline CDR1 is LNHDA and CDR2 SQIVND (reference sequence). This CDR3 is built from 13 residues. Losses at the gene ends were 5 bases for V and 11 bases for J; bases not matched to a gene: 8. CDR3 DNA sequence: TGTGCCAGTAGTCACCGGACGCGGGGGGTTCAGTACTTC. It is translated as CASSHRTRGVQYF.

The chain uses TRBV28 and TRBJ2-1, with 7 bases aligning to TRBD1. The germline CDR1 and CDR2 sequences are MDHEN and SYDVKM. V lost 6 bases and J lost 5; bases outside the gene matches: 16. The CDR3 is made up of 17 amino acids. CDR3 in amino acids: CASSKLERDRVDNEQFF. The CDR3 nucleotides are TGTGCCAGCAGCAAGCTGGAACGGGACAGAGTAGACAATGAGCAGTTCTTC.

This clone has just one count. Here the CDR3 DNA reads TGTGCCTGGAGTGAGGGGACAGGGGACGAGCAGTACTTC. Protein sequence: CAWSEGTGDEQYF. This sequence joins TRBV30 and TRBJ2-7; 10 positions agree with TRBD1. The J segment lost 5 bases and the V segment lost 1 base, leaving 2 bases of the junction unmatched. Germline V lookup: CDR1 GTSNPN, CDR2 SVGIG (reference sequence). The CDR3 spans 13 residues.

This sequence joins TRBV9 and TRBJ2-7; 7 nucleotides agree with TRBD1. Trimming took 2 bases from V and 4 from J; bases not matched to a gene: 3. The CDR3 totals 13 residues. CDR1 and CDR2 (germline): SGDLS, YYNGEE. The CDR3 protein is CASSVEDRYEQYF. CDR3 bases: TGTGCCAGCAGCGTCGAGGACAGGTACGAGCAGTACTTC.

The CDR3 here is CASSLGWTGSYEQYF. CDR3 DNA: TGTGCCAGCAGCTTAGGGTGGACGGGCTCCTACGAGCAGTACTTC. This chain links TRBV7-8 with TRBJ2-7; D is ambiguous. The CDR3 loop spans 15 amino acids. V lost 1 base, J lost 0 bases, and 10 bases lay in between. The germline V gene encodes CDR1 SGHVS and CDR2 FQNEAQ. Full variable domain (remainder filled in from reference TRBV7-8 and TRBJ2-7): GAGVSQSPRYKVAKRGQDVALRCDPISGHVSLFWYQQALGQGPEFLTYFQNEAQLDKSGLPSDRFFAERPEGSVSTLKIQRTQQEDSAVYLCASSLGWTGSYEQYFGPGTRLTVT.

The J gene is TRBJ2-1, the V gene TRBV19, with TRBD2 matching 9 bases. V trimming: 5 bases; J trimming: 5 bases; junction bases outside the gene matches: 7. There are 15 residues in the CDR3. CDR1 is LNHDA and CDR2 is SQIVND in the germline V gene (reference sequence). This CDR3 reads CASSPLAGRDNEQFF. CDR3 DNA: TGTGCCAGTAGTCCGCTAGCGGGGAGAGACAATGAGCAGTTCTTC.